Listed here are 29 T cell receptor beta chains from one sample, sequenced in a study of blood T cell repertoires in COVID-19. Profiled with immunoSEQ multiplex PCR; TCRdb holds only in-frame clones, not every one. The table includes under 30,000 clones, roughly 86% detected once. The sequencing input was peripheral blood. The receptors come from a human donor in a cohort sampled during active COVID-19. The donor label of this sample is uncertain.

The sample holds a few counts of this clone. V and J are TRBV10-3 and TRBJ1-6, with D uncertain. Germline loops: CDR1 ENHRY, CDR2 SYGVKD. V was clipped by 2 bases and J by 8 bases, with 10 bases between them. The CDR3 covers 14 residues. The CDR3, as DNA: TGTGCCATCAGTGAGCCGGGTTCGGATTCACCCCTCCACTTT. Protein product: CAISEPGSDSPLHF.

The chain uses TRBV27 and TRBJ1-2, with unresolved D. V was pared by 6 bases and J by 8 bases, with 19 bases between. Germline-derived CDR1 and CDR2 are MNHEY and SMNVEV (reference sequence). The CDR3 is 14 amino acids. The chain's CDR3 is CASRTTAASAGYTF. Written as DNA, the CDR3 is TGTGCCAGCAGGACAACAGCGGCATCAGCGGGCTACACCTTC.

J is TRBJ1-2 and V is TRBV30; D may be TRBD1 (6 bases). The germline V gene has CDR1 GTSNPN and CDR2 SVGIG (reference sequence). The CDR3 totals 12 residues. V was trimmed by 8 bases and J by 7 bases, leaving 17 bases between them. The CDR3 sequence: CALSQGTGGYTF. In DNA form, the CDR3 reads TGTGCCCTCTCACAGGGTACGGGTGGCTACACCTTC.

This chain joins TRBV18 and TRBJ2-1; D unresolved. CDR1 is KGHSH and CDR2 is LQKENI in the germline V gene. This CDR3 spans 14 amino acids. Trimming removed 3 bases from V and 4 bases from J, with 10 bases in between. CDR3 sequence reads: CASSPAQEYNEQFF. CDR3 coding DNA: TGTGCCAGCTCACCGGCGCAGGAATACAATGAGCAGTTCTTC.

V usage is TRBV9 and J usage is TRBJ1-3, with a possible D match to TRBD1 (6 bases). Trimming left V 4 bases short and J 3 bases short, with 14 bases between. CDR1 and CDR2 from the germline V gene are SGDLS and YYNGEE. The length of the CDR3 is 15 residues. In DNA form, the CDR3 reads TGTGCCAGCAGCCCTAGGGGGGGCAGTGGAAACACCATATATTTT. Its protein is CASSPRGGSGNTIYF.

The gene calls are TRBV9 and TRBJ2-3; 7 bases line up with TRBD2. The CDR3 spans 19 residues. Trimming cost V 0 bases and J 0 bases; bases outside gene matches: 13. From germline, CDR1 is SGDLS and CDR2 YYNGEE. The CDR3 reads CASSVGRGAGAGSTDTQYF. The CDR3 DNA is TGTGCCAGCAGCGTAGGGCGAGGGGCGGGAGCGGGGAGCACAGATACGCAGTATTTT. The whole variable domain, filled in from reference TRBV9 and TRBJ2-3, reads DSGVTQTPKHLITATGQRVTLRCSPRSGDLSVYWYQQSLDQGLQFLIQYYNGEERAKGNILERFSAQQFPDLHSELNLSSLELGDSALYFCASSVGRGAGAGSTDTQYFGPGTRLTVL.

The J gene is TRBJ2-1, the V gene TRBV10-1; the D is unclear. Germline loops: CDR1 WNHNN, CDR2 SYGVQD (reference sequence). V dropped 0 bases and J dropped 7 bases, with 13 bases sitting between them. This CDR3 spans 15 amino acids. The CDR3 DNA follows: TGCGCCAGCAGTGAGTCGAGCGTAAGTGGGAATGAGCAGTTCTTC. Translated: CASSESSVSGNEQFF.

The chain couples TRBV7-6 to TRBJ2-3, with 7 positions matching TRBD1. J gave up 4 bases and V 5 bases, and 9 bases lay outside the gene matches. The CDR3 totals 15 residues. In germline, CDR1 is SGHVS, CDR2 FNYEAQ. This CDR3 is CASSLDYRGSDTQYF. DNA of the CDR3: TGTGCCAGCAGCCTAGATTACAGGGGTTCAGATACGCAGTATTTT.

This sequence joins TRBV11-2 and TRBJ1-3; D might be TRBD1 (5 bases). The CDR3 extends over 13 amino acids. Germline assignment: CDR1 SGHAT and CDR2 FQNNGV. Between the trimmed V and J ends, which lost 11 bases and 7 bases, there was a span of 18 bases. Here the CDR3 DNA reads TGTGCCGCCAGCAGTCCCCGGGGGAACACCATATATTTT. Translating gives CAASSPRGNTIYF.

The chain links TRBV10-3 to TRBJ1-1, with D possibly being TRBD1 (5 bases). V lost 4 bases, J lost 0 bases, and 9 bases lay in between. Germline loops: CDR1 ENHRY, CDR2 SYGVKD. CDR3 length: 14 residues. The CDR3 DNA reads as TGTGCCATCAGTGTCCAGGGCCTGAACACTGAAGCTTTCTTT. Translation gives CAISVQGLNTEAFF.

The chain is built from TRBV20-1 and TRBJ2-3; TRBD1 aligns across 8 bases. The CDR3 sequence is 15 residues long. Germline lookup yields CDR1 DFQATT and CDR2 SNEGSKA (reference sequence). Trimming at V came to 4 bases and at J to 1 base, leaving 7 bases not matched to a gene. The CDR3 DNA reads TGCAGTGCTAATGACAGGGGAGTGGGCACAGATACGCAGTATTTT. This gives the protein CSANDRGVGTDTQYF.

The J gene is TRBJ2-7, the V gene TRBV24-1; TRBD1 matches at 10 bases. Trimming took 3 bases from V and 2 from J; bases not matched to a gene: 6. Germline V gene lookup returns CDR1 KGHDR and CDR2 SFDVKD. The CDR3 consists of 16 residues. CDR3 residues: CATSDGTGARTYEQYF. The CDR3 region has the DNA TGTGCCACCAGTGATGGGACAGGGGCCCGCACCTACGAGCAGTACTTC.

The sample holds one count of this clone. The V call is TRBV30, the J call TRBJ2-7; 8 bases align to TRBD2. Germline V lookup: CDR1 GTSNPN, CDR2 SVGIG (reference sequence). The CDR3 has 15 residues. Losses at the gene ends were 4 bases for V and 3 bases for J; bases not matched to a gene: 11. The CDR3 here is CAWISTGTSGYEQYF. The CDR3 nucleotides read TGTGCCTGGATCTCTACCGGGACTAGTGGCTACGAGCAGTACTTC. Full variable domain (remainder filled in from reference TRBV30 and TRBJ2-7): SQTIHQWPATLVQPVGSPLSLECTVEGTSNPNLYWYRQAAGRGLQLLFYSVGIGQISSEVPQNLSASRPQDRQFILSSKKLLLSDSGFYLCAWISTGTSGYEQYFGPGTRLTVT.

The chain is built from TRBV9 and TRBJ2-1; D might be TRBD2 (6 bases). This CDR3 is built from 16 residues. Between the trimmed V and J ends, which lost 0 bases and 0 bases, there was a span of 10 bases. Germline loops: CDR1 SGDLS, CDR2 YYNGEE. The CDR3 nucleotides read TGTGCCAGCAGCGTAGCTGACGGGAGCTCCTACAATGAGCAGTTCTTC. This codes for CASSVADGSSYNEQFF.

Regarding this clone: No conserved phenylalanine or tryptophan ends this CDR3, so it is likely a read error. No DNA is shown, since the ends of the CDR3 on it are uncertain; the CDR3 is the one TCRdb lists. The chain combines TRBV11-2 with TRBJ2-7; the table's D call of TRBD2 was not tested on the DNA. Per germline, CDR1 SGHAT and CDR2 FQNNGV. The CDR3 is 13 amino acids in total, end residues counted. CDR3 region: CASSLNIFGGPHL.

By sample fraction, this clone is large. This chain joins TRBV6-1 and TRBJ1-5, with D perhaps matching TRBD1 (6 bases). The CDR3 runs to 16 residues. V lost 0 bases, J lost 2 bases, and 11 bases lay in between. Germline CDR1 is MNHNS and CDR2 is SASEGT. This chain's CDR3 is CASSEARGIGNQPQHF. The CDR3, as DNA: TGTGCCAGCAGTGAAGCGAGGGGGATCGGCAATCAGCCCCAGCATTTT.

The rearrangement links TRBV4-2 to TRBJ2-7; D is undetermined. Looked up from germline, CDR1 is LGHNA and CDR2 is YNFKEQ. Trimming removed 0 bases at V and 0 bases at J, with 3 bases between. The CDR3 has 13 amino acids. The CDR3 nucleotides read TGTGCCAGCAGCCAAGACGGCTCCTACGAGCAGTACTTC. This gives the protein CASSQDGSYEQYF.

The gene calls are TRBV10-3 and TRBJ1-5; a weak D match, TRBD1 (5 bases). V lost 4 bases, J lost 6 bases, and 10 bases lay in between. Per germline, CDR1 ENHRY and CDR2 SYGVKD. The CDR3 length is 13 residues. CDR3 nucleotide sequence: TGTGCCATCAGTGCAGGGCTAGGTCAGCCCCAGCATTTT. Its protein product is CAISAGLGQPQHF.

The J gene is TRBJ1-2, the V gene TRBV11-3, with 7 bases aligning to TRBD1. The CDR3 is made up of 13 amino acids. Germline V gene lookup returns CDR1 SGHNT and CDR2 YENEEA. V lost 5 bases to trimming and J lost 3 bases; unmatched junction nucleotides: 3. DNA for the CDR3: TGTGCCAGCAGCATAACAGGGGACTATGGCTACACCTTC. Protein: CASSITGDYGYTF. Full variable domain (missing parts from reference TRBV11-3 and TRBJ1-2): EAGVVQSPRYKIIEKKQPVAFWCNPISGHNTLYWYLQNLGQGPELLIRYENEEAVDDSQLPKDRFSAERLKGVDSTLKIQPAELGDSAVYLCASSITGDYGYTFGSGTRLTVV.

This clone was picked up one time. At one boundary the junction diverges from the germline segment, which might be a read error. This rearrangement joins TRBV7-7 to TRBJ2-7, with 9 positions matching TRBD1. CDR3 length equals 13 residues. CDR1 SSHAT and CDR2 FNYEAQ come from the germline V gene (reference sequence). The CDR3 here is CASSMGQGREQYF. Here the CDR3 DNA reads TGTGCTAGCAGCATGGGACAGGGCCGGGAGCAGTACTTC.

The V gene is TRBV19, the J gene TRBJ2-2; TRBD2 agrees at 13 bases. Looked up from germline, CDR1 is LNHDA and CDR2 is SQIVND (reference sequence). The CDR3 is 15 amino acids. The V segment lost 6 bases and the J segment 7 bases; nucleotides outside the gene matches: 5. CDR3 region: CASSRTSGSFGELFF. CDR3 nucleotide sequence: TGTGCCAGTAGCCGGACTAGCGGGAGTTTCGGGGAGCTGTTTTTT.

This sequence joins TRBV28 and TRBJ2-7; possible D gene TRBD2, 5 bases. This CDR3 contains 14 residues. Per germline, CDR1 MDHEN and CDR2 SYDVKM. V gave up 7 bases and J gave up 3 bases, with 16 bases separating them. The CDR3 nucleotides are TGTGCCAGCATCCCTGACGGGGTGAACTACGAGCAGTACTTC. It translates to CASIPDGVNYEQYF.

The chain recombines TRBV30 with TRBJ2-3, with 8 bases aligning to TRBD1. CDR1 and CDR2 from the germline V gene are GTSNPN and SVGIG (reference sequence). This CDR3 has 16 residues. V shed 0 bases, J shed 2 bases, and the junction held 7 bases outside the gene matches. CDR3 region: CAWSVTGGLLTDTQYF. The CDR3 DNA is TGTGCCTGGAGTGTCACAGGGGGGCTACTCACAGATACGCAGTATTTT. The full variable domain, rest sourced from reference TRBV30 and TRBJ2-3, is SQTIHQWPATLVQPVGSPLSLECTVEGTSNPNLYWYRQAAGRGLQLLFYSVGIGQISSEVPQNLSASRPQDRQFILSSKKLLLSDSGFYLCAWSVTGGLLTDTQYFGPGTRLTVL.

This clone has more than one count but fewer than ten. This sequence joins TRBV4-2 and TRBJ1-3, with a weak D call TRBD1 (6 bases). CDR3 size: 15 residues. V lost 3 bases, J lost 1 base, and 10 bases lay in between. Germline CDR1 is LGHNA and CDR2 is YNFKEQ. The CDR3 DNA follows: TGTGCCAGCAGCCAGCAGGGGTTTTCTGGAAACACCATATATTTT. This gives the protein CASSQQGFSGNTIYF.

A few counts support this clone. The CDR3 coding sequence is TGTGCCAGCACTCTGGGGACAGTCTCCTACGAGCAGTACTTC. This codes for CASTLGTVSYEQYF. The V gene is TRBV6-5, the J gene TRBJ2-7; TRBD1 matches at 7 bases. Germline V gives CDR1 MNHEY, CDR2 SVGAGI. This CDR3 is built from 14 residues. V shed 7 bases, J shed 0 bases, and the junction held 6 bases outside the gene matches.

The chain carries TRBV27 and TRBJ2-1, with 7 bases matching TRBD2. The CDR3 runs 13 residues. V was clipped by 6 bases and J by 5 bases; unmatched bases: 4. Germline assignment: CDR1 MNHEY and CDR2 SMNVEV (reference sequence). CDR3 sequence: CASRTLADNEQFF. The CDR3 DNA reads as TGTGCCAGCAGAACCCTAGCGGACAATGAGCAGTTCTTC.

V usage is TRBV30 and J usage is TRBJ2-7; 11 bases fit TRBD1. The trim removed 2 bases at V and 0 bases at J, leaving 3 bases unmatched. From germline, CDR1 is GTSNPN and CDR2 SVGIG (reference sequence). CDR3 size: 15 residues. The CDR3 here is CAWSPGTGGSYEQYF. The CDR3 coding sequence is TGTGCCTGGAGTCCAGGGACAGGGGGCTCCTACGAGCAGTACTTC. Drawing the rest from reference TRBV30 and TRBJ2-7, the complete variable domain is SQTIHQWPATLVQPVGSPLSLECTVEGTSNPNLYWYRQAAGRGLQLLFYSVGIGQISSEVPQNLSASRPQDRQFILSSKKLLLSDSGFYLCAWSPGTGGSYEQYFGPGTRLTVT.

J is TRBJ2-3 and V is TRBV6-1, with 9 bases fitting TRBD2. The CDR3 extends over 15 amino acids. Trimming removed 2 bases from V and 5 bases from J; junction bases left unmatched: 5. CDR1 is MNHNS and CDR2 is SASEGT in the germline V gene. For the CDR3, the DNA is TGTGCCAGCAGTGAAAGTCTAGCGGGAAGAGATACGCAGTATTTT. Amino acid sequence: CASSESLAGRDTQYF.

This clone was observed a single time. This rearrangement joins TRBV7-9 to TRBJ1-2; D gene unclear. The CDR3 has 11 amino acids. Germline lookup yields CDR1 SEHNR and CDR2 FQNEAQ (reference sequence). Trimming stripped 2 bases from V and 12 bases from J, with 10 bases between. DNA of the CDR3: TGTGCCAGCAGCTTAAATGGGCACGACACCTTC. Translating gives CASSLNGHDTF.